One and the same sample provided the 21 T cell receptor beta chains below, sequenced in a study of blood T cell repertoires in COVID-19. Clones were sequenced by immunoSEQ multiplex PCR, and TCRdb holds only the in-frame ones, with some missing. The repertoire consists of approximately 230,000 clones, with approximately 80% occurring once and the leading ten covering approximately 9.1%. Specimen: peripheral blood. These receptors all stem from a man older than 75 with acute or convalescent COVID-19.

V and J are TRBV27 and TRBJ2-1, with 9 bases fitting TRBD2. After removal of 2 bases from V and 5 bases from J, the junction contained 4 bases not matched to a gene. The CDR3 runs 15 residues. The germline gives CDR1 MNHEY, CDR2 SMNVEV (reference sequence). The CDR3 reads CASSLERGAHNEQFF. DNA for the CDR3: TGTGCCAGCAGTTTAGAGCGGGGGGCCCACAATGAGCAGTTCTTC.

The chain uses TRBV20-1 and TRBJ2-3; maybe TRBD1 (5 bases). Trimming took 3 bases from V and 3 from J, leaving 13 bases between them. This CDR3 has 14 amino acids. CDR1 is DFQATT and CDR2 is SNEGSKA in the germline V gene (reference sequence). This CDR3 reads CSASNQKGTDTQYF. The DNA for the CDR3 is TGCAGTGCTAGTAACCAAAAGGGGACAGATACGCAGTATTTT.

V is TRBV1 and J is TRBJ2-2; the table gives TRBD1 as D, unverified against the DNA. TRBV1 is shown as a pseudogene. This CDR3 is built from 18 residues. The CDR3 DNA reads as TGCACCAGCAGCCAAGGGATGAGGGGGCGCGCGAACACCGGGGAGCTGTTTTTT. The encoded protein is CTSSQGMRGRANTGELFF.

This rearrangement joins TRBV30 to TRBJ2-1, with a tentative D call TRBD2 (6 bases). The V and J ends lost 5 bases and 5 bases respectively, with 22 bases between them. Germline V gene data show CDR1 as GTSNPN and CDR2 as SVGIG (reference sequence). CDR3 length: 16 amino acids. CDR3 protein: CAWAYPRRGENNEQFF. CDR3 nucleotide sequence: TGTGCCTGGGCGTACCCTCGGAGGGGAGAGAACAATGAGCAGTTCTTC.

The CDR3: CSVLGQGDEKLFF. The DNA of the CDR3 is TGCAGCGTACTAGGACAGGGGGATGAAAAACTGTTTTTT. The chain combines TRBV29-1 with TRBJ1-4; 10 bases align to TRBD1. The CDR3 spans 13 residues. J lost 6 bases, V lost 6 bases, and 4 bases had no gene match. Germline V gene lookup returns CDR1 SQVTM and CDR2 ANQGSEA.

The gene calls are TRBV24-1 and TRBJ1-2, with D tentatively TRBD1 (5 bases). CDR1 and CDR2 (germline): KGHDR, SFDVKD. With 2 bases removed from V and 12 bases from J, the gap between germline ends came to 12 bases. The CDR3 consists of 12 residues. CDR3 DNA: TGTGCCACCAGTGATTCCCGACAGAGCCACACCTTC. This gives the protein CATSDSRQSHTF.

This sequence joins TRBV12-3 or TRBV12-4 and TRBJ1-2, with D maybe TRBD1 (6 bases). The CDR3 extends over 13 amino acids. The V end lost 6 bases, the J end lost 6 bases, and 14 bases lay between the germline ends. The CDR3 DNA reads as TGTGCCAGCAGCTATAGGGGGTTCGATGGCTACACCTTC. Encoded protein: CASSYRGFDGYTF.

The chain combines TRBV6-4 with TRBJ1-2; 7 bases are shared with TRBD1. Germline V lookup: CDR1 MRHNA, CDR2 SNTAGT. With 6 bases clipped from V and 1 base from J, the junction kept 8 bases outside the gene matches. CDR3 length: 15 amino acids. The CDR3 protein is CASRGTGTVNYGYTF. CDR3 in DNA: TGTGCCAGCAGGGGTACCGGGACAGTTAACTATGGCTACACCTTC.

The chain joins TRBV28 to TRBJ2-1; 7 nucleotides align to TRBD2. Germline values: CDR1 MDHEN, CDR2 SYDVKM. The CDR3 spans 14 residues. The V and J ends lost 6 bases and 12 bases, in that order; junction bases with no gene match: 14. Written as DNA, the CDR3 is TGTGCCAGCAGCATGAGGGGCCGATCGGGGGGGCAGTTCTTC. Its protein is CASSMRGRSGGQFF.

The CDR3 region has the DNA TGTGCCAGCAGCTTATCCATTGGCAATCAGCCCCAGCATTTT. Translated: CASSLSIGNQPQHF. The rearrangement uses TRBV7-9 and TRBJ1-5; unclear D gene. Germline values: CDR1 SEHNR, CDR2 FQNEAQ (reference sequence). The CDR3 has 14 amino acids. V lost 2 bases and J 2 bases, leaving 7 bases between the germline ends.

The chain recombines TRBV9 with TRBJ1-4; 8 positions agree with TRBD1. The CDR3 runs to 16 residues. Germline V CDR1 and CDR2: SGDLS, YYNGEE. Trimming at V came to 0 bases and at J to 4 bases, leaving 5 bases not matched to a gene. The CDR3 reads CASSVGGTGLNEKLFF. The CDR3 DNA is TGTGCCAGCAGCGTAGGTGGGACAGGACTTAATGAAAAACTGTTTTTT.

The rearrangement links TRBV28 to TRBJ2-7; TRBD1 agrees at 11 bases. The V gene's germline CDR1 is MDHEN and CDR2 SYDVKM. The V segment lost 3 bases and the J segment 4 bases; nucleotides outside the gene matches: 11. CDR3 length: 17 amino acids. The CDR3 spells CASSLVSGQGAYYEQYF. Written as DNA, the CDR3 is TGTGCCAGCAGTTTGGTTTCTGGACAGGGGGCTTATTACGAGCAGTACTTC.

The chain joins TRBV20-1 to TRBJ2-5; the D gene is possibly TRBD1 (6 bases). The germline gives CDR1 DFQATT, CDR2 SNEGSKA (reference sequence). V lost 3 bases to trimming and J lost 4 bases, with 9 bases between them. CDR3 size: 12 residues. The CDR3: CSASGGSETQYF. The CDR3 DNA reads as TGCAGTGCTAGTGGGGGCTCAGAGACCCAGTACTTC.

This CDR3 reads CASSHFGGSNQPQHF. DNA of the CDR3: TGTGCCAGCAGTCACTTTGGAGGGTCGAATCAGCCCCAGCATTTT. The genes are TRBV2 and TRBJ1-5; no firm D call. This CDR3 contains 15 residues. The germline V and J ends were trimmed by 5 bases and 4 bases, with 15 bases remaining between them. The germline V gene encodes CDR1 SNHLY and CDR2 FYNNEI.

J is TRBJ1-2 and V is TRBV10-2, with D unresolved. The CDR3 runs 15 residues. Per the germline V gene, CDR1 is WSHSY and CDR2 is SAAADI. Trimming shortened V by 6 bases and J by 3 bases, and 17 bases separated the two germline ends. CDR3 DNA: TGCGCCAGCAGGCCCGGACTGACCACCCACTATGGCTACACCTTC. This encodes CASRPGLTTHYGYTF.

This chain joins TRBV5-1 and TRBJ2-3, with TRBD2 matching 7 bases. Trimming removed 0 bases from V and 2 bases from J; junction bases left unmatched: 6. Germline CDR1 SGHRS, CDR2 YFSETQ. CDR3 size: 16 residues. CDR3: CASSLAGGMVTDTQYF. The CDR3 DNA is TGCGCCAGCAGCTTGGCCGGGGGGATGGTCACAGATACGCAGTATTTT.

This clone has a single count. The CDR3 coding sequence is TGTGCCAGCAGTCGATCTTCCGGGACAGGGGTCAGTGGGGCCAACGTCCTGACTTTC. Amino acids: CASSRSSGTGVSGANVLTF. This chain uses TRBV13 with TRBJ2-6; 10 bases match TRBD1. The J segment lost 3 bases and the V segment lost 6 bases, leaving 14 bases of the junction unmatched. CDR1 is PRHDT and CDR2 is FYEKMQ in the germline V gene (reference sequence). The CDR3 extends over 19 amino acids.

For the CDR3, the DNA is TGTGCCAGCAGTGAAATAAGTAGCGGGTACACAGATACGCAGTATTTT. The encoded protein is CASSEISSGYTDTQYF. The rearrangement joins TRBV6-1 to TRBJ2-3; 7 bases match TRBD2. Germline lookup yields CDR1 MNHNS and CDR2 SASEGT. The CDR3 is made up of 16 amino acids. Trimming removed 2 bases from V and 2 bases from J; junction bases left unmatched: 7.

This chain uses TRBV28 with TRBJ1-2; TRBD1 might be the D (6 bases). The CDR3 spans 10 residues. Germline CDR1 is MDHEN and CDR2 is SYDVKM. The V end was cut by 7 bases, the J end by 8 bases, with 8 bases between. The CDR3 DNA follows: TGTGCCAGCATGGGGGCAGGCTACACCTTC. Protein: CASMGAGYTF.

CDR3 DNA: TGTGCCAGCAGGGACCGGGACATTGCTAACTATGGCTACACCTTC. Translated: CASRDRDIANYGYTF. The chain employs TRBV6-5 and TRBJ1-2; D may be TRBD1 (6 bases). CDR3 size: 15 residues. V gave up 6 bases and J gave up 0 bases, with 14 bases separating them. Germline lookup yields CDR1 MNHEY and CDR2 SVGAGI.

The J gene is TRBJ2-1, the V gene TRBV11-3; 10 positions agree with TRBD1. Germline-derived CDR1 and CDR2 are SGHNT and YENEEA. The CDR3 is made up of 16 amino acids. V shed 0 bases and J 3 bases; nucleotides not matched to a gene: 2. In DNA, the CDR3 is TGTGCCAGCAGCTTAGAGGGACAGGGGTTCTACAATGAGCAGTTCTTC. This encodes CASSLEGQGFYNEQFF.